This T cell receptor beta chain was obtained from a study of shared clonotypes between healthy human individuals. Turning to the study itself: The donors, two women and a few men, were aged 18 to 49. Study-wide points: Relative to their counterparts shared across all four donors, non-shared clonotypes exhibited diminished generation probabilities.

Note on this clone: Its target is unknown.

The trim removed 6 bases at V and 5 bases at J, leaving 15 bases unmatched. The CDR3 spans 16 residues. Germline CDR1 is SQVTM and CDR2 is ANQGSEA. The method was immunoSEQ multiplex PCR; TCRdb's version includes in-frame clones alone and lacks a portion of them. Here the sample spans a few hundred thousand clones, roughly 84% being singletons. This clonotype was sampled from a man aged 18 to 29 in good health. The chain links TRBV29-1 to TRBJ2-5; 10 nucleotides align to TRBD1. Specimen: memory CD8+ T cells sorted from blood. As to subset: CD45RO+ cells pooled with CCR7-negative TemRA cells. CDR3 in amino acids: CSVAGTGAHGLETQYF. The CDR3 nucleotides are TGCAGCGTGGCCGGGACAGGGGCCCACGGGTTGGAGACCCAGTACTTC.